What follows are 15 T cell receptor beta chains derived from one specimen sequenced in a study of identical twins. TCRdb ran MiXCR on the 5' RACE reads and lists one entry per CDR3 protein. The sample has about 240,000 distinct CDR3 sequences, roughly 10% seen once. The sequenced material came from memory T cells sorted from blood. These receptors all stem from a man over 45 in good health.

The table lists this clonotype with many counts. One junction end disagrees with the germline gene, perhaps due to a read error. V gene TRBV7-8 combines with J gene TRBJ2-3; TRBD1 might be the D (6 bases). Germline loops: CDR1 SGHVS, CDR2 FQNEAQ. The CDR3 contains 12 residues. The DNA for the CDR3 is TGTGCCAGCAGCCCTGGACAGACGCCTGGGGGATTT. Translating gives CASSPGQTPGGF. Complete variable domain (other parts from reference TRBV7-8 and TRBJ2-3): GAGVSQSPRYKVAKRGQDVALRCDPISGHVSLFWYQQALGQGPEFLTYFQNEAQLDKSGLPSDRFFAERPEGSVSTLKIQRTQQEDSAVYLCASSPGQTPGGFGPGTRLTVL.

This clonotype was seen more than once but under ten times. The rearrangement links TRBV5-1 to TRBJ2-5; 9 bases fit TRBD2. There are 16 residues in the CDR3. Germline V gene sequence: CDR1 SGHRS, CDR2 YFSETQ. V gave up 0 bases and J gave up 1 base; unmatched junction bases: 4. The CDR3 sequence is CASSLATSGLQETQYF. In nucleotides, the CDR3 is TGCGCCAGCAGCTTGGCGACTAGCGGACTCCAAGAGACCCAGTACTTC.

This clonotype was observed at least ten times. The gene calls are TRBV20-1 and TRBJ2-3; D ambiguous. Trimming took off 2 bases at V and 4 bases at J, with 19 bases between the two ends. The germline V gene encodes CDR1 DFQATT and CDR2 SNEGSKA (reference sequence). The CDR3 is 16 amino acids. The CDR3 DNA reads TGCAGTGCTAGAACCGGGCCTCTAAATGGGGCAGATACGCAGTATTTT. This translates into CSARTGPLNGADTQYF.

Ten or more counts support this clonotype. The gene calls are TRBV5-1 and TRBJ2-5; TRBD2 is a possible D gene (5 bases). This CDR3 is 13 amino acids long. Germline V lookup: CDR1 SGHRS, CDR2 YFSETQ. The ends were cut back, 5 bases at V and 5 bases at J, with 13 bases in the middle. CDR3 DNA: TGCGCCAGCAGGCCAGGAGGTTCGGAGACCCAGTACTTC. It translates to CASRPGGSETQYF.

The V gene is TRBV4-3, the J gene TRBJ2-6; no clear D gene. The CDR3 is made up of 15 amino acids. The V gene lost 1 base and the J gene lost 4 bases, with 8 bases spanning the gap. CDR1 LGHNA and CDR2 YSLEER come from the germline V gene. Here the CDR3 reads CASSQVASGANVLTF. The CDR3 region has the DNA TGCGCCAGCAGCCAAGTGGCCTCGGGGGCCAACGTCCTGACTTTC.

The chain employs TRBV9 and TRBJ2-3; possibly TRBD1 or TRBD2 for D (5 bases each). In germline, CDR1 is SGDLS, CDR2 YYNGEE. CDR3 length: 15 residues. Trimming removed 2 bases from V and 3 bases from J, with 13 bases in between. The DNA for the CDR3 is TGTGCCAGCAGCGTTACCGGGACGCCGACAGATACGCAGTATTTT. Its translation is CASSVTGTPTDTQYF. Combining the CDR3 with reference TRBV9 and TRBJ2-3 gives the whole variable domain DSGVTQTPKHLITATGQRVTLRCSPRSGDLSVYWYQQSLDQGLQFLIQYYNGEERAKGNILERFSAQQFPDLHSELNLSSLELGDSALYFCASSVTGTPTDTQYFGPGTRLTVL.

This clonotype was seen many times. This chain links TRBV20-1 with TRBJ1-5, with D perhaps matching TRBD1 (6 bases). The CDR3 totals 14 residues. Germline V gene data show CDR1 as DFQATT and CDR2 as SNEGSKA (reference sequence). V lost 2 bases and J lost 0, with 8 bases in between. Here the CDR3 reads CSARQGNSNQPQHF. The CDR3 nucleotides read TGCAGTGCTAGACAGGGGAATAGCAATCAGCCCCAGCATTTT.

This clonotype has ten or more counts. The chain uses TRBV28 and TRBJ1-5; D is perhaps TRBD1 (6 bases). Per germline, CDR1 MDHEN and CDR2 SYDVKM. V was clipped by 3 bases and J by 4 bases, with 10 bases between them. This CDR3 is 14 amino acids long. CDR3 bases: TGTGCCAGCAGTTTTGACAGGCTGAATCAGCCCCAGCATTTT. Protein sequence: CASSFDRLNQPQHF.

This clonotype was recorded many times. The rearrangement links TRBV7-8 to TRBJ2-3, with D perhaps TRBD2 (6 bases). Deletions cut 5 bases from V and 5 bases from J, with 17 bases between. Germline loops: CDR1 SGHVS, CDR2 FQNEAQ. The CDR3 has 15 amino acids. Here the CDR3 reads CASSAYSPGGDTQYF. CDR3 nucleotides: TGTGCCAGCAGCGCCTATTCCCCCGGGGGAGATACGCAGTATTTT.

This clonotype was detected a few times. The chain couples TRBV20-1 to TRBJ2-5; no reliable D call. The CDR3 has 13 residues. The V gene's germline CDR1 is DFQATT and CDR2 SNEGSKA (reference sequence). Trimming took 0 bases from V and 3 from J, leaving 8 bases between them. Written as DNA, the CDR3 is TGCAGTGCTAGAGATTTTAGGAAAGAGACCCAGTACTTC. Its protein product is CSARDFRKETQYF.

The sample holds many counts of this clonotype. CDR3 sequence (DNA): TGTGCCAGCAGCTACCCGGGACAGGGTGATGGCTACACCTTC. It translates to CASSYPGQGDGYTF. J is TRBJ1-2 and V is TRBV7-2; 9 bases match TRBD1. V gave up 4 bases and J gave up 6 bases; unmatched junction bases: 6. The CDR3 loop spans 14 amino acids. CDR1 is SGHTA, CDR2 FQGNSA, per germline.

This clonotype was seen ten or more times. J is TRBJ2-7 and V is TRBV15; the match to TRBD2 covers 7 bases. Trimming cost V 3 bases and J 3 bases; bases outside gene matches: 11. CDR1 is LNHNV, CDR2 YYDKDF, per germline (reference sequence). The CDR3 is 16 residues long. Here the CDR3 DNA reads TGTGCCACCAGCAGGGAGAGGTCCAGCGGGGACTACGAGCAGTACTTC. Translation: CATSRERSSGDYEQYF.

This clonotype was counted many times. This chain uses TRBV6-2 or TRBV6-3 with TRBJ1-6; D not resolved. The germline gives CDR1 MNHEY, CDR2 SVGEGT. Trimming took 6 bases from V and 14 from J, leaving 17 bases between them. The CDR3 spans 13 residues. The CDR3 DNA reads as TGTGCCAGCAGCCCGACCGGAGGTTACTCCCTCCACTTT. Its translation: CASSPTGGYSLHF.

This chain links TRBV6-5 with TRBJ2-7, with TRBD2 identical over 9 bases. With V trimmed by 0 bases and J by 6 bases, 6 bases remained unmatched. The CDR3 loop spans 15 amino acids. Germline V CDR1 and CDR2: MNHEY, SVGAGI. For the CDR3, the DNA is TGTGCCAGCAGTTACTCCCCAGCGGGGGGCGGCGAGCAGTACTTC. Its translation: CASSYSPAGGGEQYF.

This clonotype was found many times. J is TRBJ2-5 and V is TRBV5-8, with D unresolved. CDR1 is SGHTS, CDR2 YDEGEE, per germline. Deletions cut 3 bases from V and 1 base from J, with 10 bases between. The CDR3 extends over 14 amino acids. CDR3: CASSSRVIQETQYF. CDR3 bases: TGTGCCAGCAGCTCCCGGGTTATCCAAGAGACCCAGTACTTC.